The 27 T cell receptor beta chains below were found in one sample sequenced in a study of cytomegalovirus exposure and HLA in healthy donors. The PCR was carried out with 60 Vbeta primers and 13 Jbeta primers. Sequencing was performed with immunoSEQ multiplex PCR; in TCRdb, only in-frame clones are kept and a portion is missing. This sample has hundreds of thousands of clones; around 89% occur once, and the top ten carry about 1%. The sequenced sample consisted of PBMCs. Receptor source: a woman in her late teens or twenties in good health and CMV-seronegative.

The CDR3 DNA sequence: TGTGCCAGCAGAACAGCCGGGGGGGGGCATAGCAATCAGCCCCAGCATTTT. This gives the protein CASRTAGGGHSNQPQHF. The V call is TRBV2, the J call TRBJ1-5; possibly TRBD1 for D (6 bases). The germline V and J ends were trimmed by 6 bases and 0 bases, with 18 bases remaining between them. The CDR3 covers 17 residues. The V gene's germline CDR1 is SNHLY and CDR2 FYNNEI.

CDR3: CASSVEGITDTQYF. CDR3 bases: TGTGCCAGCAGCGTAGAGGGGATCACAGATACGCAGTATTTT. This sequence joins TRBV9 and TRBJ2-3, with D possibly being TRBD1 (5 bases). Trimming removed 0 bases at V and 2 bases at J, with 7 bases between. In germline, CDR1 is SGDLS, CDR2 YYNGEE. The CDR3 contains 14 residues.

Comments on this clone: As the CDR3 is not closed by the conserved phenylalanine or tryptophan, this likely results from a read error. CDR3 protein: CSGPGTATYEQYL. CDR3 DNA sequence: TGCAGCGGTCCCGGGACAGCGACATACGAGCAGTACCTC. The chain has TRBV29-1 and TRBJ2-7, with TRBD1 matching over 7 bases. CDR1 is SQVTM, CDR2 ANQGSEA, per germline. Trimming took 7 bases from V and 4 from J; bases not matched to a gene: 10. The CDR3 totals 13 residues.

The rearrangement joins TRBV27 to TRBJ2-7, with D possibly being TRBD2 (6 bases). Germline V gives CDR1 MNHEY, CDR2 SMNVEV (reference sequence). V lost 4 bases to trimming and J lost 7 bases, with 20 bases between them. The CDR3 runs to 15 residues. CDR3 amino acids: CASSSQSRPAGEQYF. DNA of the CDR3: TGTGCCAGCAGTTCTCAGTCCAGGCCCGCGGGGGAGCAGTACTTC.

The chain is built from TRBV9 and TRBJ1-5; D is unclear. This CDR3 region has 14 residues. Germline-derived CDR1 and CDR2 are SGDLS and YYNGEE. V lost 0 bases to trimming and J lost 7 bases, with 11 bases between them. This CDR3 is CASSVGREEQPQHF. As DNA, the CDR3 is TGTGCCAGCAGCGTAGGTAGGGAGGAGCAGCCCCAGCATTTT.

The chain combines TRBV19 with TRBJ1-2; the match to TRBD1 covers 7 bases. This CDR3 region has 13 residues. Germline values: CDR1 LNHDA, CDR2 SQIVND (reference sequence). The junction had 4 bases not matched to a gene; V was cut back by 8 bases and J by 1 base. Here the CDR3 DNA reads TGTGCCAGTGGGGACAGACTTAACTATGGCTACACCTTC. Translating gives CASGDRLNYGYTF.

CDR3 nucleotide sequence: TGTGCCAGCTCACCACCGTGGCGGGGTACTAACTATGGCTACACCTTC. It translates to CASSPPWRGTNYGYTF. The chain couples TRBV18 to TRBJ1-2; D unresolved. This CDR3 has 16 residues. Germline V gives CDR1 KGHSH, CDR2 LQKENI. The V end lost 0 bases, the J end lost 0 bases, and 11 bases lay between the germline ends.

This clone was observed a handful of times. This chain links TRBV6-1 with TRBJ2-7; D is undetermined. In germline, CDR1 is MNHNS, CDR2 SASEGT. Trimming pared 5 bases from V and 6 bases from J, leaving 11 bases between. The CDR3 totals 12 residues. CDR3 nucleotide sequence: TGTGCCAGCAGTTCCGCTTTGAGCGAGCAGTACTTC. It yields the protein CASSSALSEQYF.

The chain carries TRBV18 and TRBJ2-5; 7 bases agree with TRBD1. V gave up 8 bases and J gave up 2 bases; unmatched junction bases: 8. This CDR3 region has 14 residues. Germline values: CDR1 KGHSH, CDR2 LQKENI. CDR3 sequence: CASAGGQIQETQYF. The CDR3 DNA follows: TGTGCCAGCGCAGGGGGACAGATTCAAGAGACCCAGTACTTC.

The V and J genes are TRBV29-1 and TRBJ2-3, with D perhaps matching TRBD2 (6 bases). The CDR3 totals 14 residues. Germline V gene sequence: CDR1 SQVTM, CDR2 ANQGSEA. Trimming stripped 5 bases from V and 6 bases from J, with 18 bases between. The CDR3 nucleotides are TGCAGCGTTCGCGCAGGGCCACGGGGGGATACGCAGTATTTT. Its translation: CSVRAGPRGDTQYF.

This clone was counted once. V gene TRBV18 combines with J gene TRBJ1-5; a possible D gene is TRBD1 (5 bases). The CDR3 has 17 residues. Trimming left V 6 bases short and J 5 bases short, with 23 bases between. The germline gives CDR1 KGHSH, CDR2 LQKENI. The CDR3 protein is CASSRDGSTRRYQPQHF. CDR3 sequence (DNA): TGTGCCAGCTCGCGGGACGGATCGACGAGGAGGTATCAGCCCCAGCATTTT.

The chain couples TRBV5-1 to TRBJ1-6; no clear D. From germline, CDR1 is SGHRS and CDR2 YFSETQ. Trimming cost V 4 bases and J 5 bases, with 13 bases left between them. The CDR3 is 15 amino acids. The CDR3 here is CASSPSLRDNSPLHF. In DNA form, the CDR3 reads TGCGCCAGCAGCCCTTCCCTCCGCGATAATTCACCCCTCCACTTT. Drawing the rest from reference TRBV5-1 and TRBJ1-6, the complete variable domain is KAGVTQTPRYLIKTRGQQVTLSCSPISGHRSVSWYQQTPGQGLQFLFEYFSETQRNKGNFPGRFSGRQFSNSRSEMNVSTLELGDSALYLCASSPSLRDNSPLHFGNGTRLTVT.

In the case of this clone: At one end, the junction sequence differs from germline, possibly due to a read error. The chain carries TRBV27 and TRBJ2-6; D unresolved. This CDR3 region has 13 residues. Per germline, CDR1 MNHEY and CDR2 SMNVEV (reference sequence). CDR3: CASSVSGANVLTF. Here the CDR3 DNA reads TGTGCCAGCAGTGTATCTGGGGCCAACGTCCTGACTTTC.

This clone showed up just once. The rearrangement joins TRBV18 to TRBJ1-6; D is unresolved. Trimming stripped 6 bases from V and 8 bases from J, with 11 bases between. This CDR3 comprises 13 residues. The germline gives CDR1 KGHSH, CDR2 LQKENI. The DNA of the CDR3 is TGTGCCAGCTCTAGAGACATTTATTCACCCCTCCACTTT. Translated: CASSRDIYSPLHF.

V usage is TRBV2 and J usage is TRBJ1-5; 9 bases line up with TRBD1. V gave up 2 bases and J gave up 3 bases; unmatched junction bases: 8. Germline lookup yields CDR1 SNHLY and CDR2 FYNNEI. CDR3 length: 17 residues. CDR3 DNA: TGTGCCAGCAGTGAAAACCCGGACAGGGGAATCAATCAGCCCCAGCATTTT. This translates into CASSENPDRGINQPQHF.

The CDR3 DNA follows: TGTGCCAGCAGCCTCGGGGGACTAGCGGATTACAATGAGCAGTTCTTC. It yields the protein CASSLGGLADYNEQFF. The V call is TRBV11-2, the J call TRBJ2-1; 11 positions match TRBD2. V lost 5 bases and J lost 4; bases outside the gene matches: 7. Per germline, CDR1 SGHAT and CDR2 FQNNGV. This CDR3 contains 16 residues. The full variable domain, with the rest looked up from reference TRBV11-2 and TRBJ2-1, is EAGVAQSPRYKIIEKRQSVAFWCNPISGHATLYWYQQILGQGPKLLIQFQNNGVVDDSQLPKDRFSAERLKGVDSTLKIQPAKLEDSAVYLCASSLGGLADYNEQFFGPGTRLTVL.

The rearrangement uses TRBV29-1 and TRBJ1-2; TRBD1 is a possible D gene (6 bases). V lost 6 bases and J 4 bases, leaving 21 bases between the germline ends. CDR1 SQVTM and CDR2 ANQGSEA come from the germline V gene. The CDR3 spans 15 residues. As DNA, the CDR3 is TGCAGCGTGGGGGTGGGGGCCGACAGTTTCTATGGCTACACCTTC. Translated: CSVGVGADSFYGYTF. The complete variable domain, with remaining parts taken from reference TRBV29-1 and TRBJ1-2, reads SAVISQKPSRDICQRGTSLTIQCQVDSQVTMMFWYRQQPGQSLTLIATANQGSEATYESGFVIDKFPISRPNLTFSTLTVSNMSPEDSSIYLCSVGVGADSFYGYTFGSGTRLTVV.

The chain carries TRBV11-2 and TRBJ2-1, with 9 bases fitting TRBD1. Germline V CDR1 and CDR2: SGHAT, FQNNGV. J was trimmed by 4 bases and V by 6 bases; bases with no gene match: 7. This CDR3 has 15 residues. Here the CDR3 reads CASSSTGQGYNEQFF. CDR3 sequence (DNA): TGTGCCAGCAGTTCAACGGGACAGGGATACAATGAGCAGTTCTTC.

The J gene is TRBJ2-7, the V gene TRBV12-5; D possibly corresponds to TRBD1 (6 bases). V was cut by 7 bases and J by 2 bases, with 27 bases left in between. The CDR3 extends over 18 amino acids. The V gene's germline CDR1 is LGHNT and CDR2 FRNRAP. CDR3: CASDPNEVGAKQTYEQYF. For the CDR3, the DNA is TGTGCTAGTGACCCAAACGAAGTGGGGGCGAAACAAACCTACGAGCAGTACTTC.

The rearrangement uses TRBV7-2 and TRBJ2-2, with 8 bases aligning to TRBD1. From germline, CDR1 is SGHTA and CDR2 FQGNSA. The CDR3 extends over 16 amino acids. With V trimmed by 5 bases and J by 6 bases, 11 bases remained unmatched. The CDR3: CASSPYRGIEAGELFF. The CDR3 bases are TGTGCCAGCAGCCCTTACAGGGGGATCGAGGCCGGGGAGCTGTTTTTT.

V usage is TRBV30 and J usage is TRBJ2-3, with unresolved D. The CDR3 covers 15 residues. Trimming shortened V by 4 bases and J by 5 bases, and 19 bases separated the two germline ends. Germline assignment: CDR1 GTSNPN and CDR2 SVGIG (reference sequence). The CDR3 coding sequence is TGTGCCTGGACACGGTCTCGAGAGTTTAGAGATACGCAGTATTTT. This translates into CAWTRSREFRDTQYF.

The chain has TRBV4-1 and TRBJ1-2, with D perhaps matching TRBD1 (5 bases). In germline, CDR1 is MGHRA, CDR2 YSYEKL. This CDR3 spans 13 amino acids. Trimming pared 0 bases from V and 7 bases from J, leaving 9 bases between. The CDR3 here is CASSQDPGIGYTF. CDR3 bases: TGCGCCAGCAGCCAAGATCCAGGGATTGGCTACACCTTC.

This sequence joins TRBV5-1 and TRBJ2-1; 9 bases agree with TRBD1. The CDR3 sequence is 16 residues long. Trimming at V came to 1 base and at J to 7 bases, leaving 9 bases not matched to a gene. The germline CDR1 and CDR2 sequences are SGHRS and YFSETQ. This CDR3 is CASSLRVGTGRNEQFF. DNA of the CDR3: TGCGCCAGCAGCTTGAGGGTCGGGACAGGGAGGAATGAGCAGTTCTTC.

The V call is TRBV5-1, the J call TRBJ2-5, with TRBD1 matching 8 bases. With V trimmed by 4 bases and J by 11 bases, 22 bases remained unmatched. This CDR3 spans 17 amino acids. Germline V gene sequence: CDR1 SGHRS, CDR2 YFSETQ. The CDR3 reads CASSGPGTGGFTEEQYF. The DNA for the CDR3 is TGCGCCAGCAGCGGACCGGGGACAGGAGGGTTTACGGAGGAGCAGTACTTC.

The V gene is TRBV7-9, the J gene TRBJ2-7; 9 bases line up with TRBD1. The germline V gene has CDR1 SEHNR and CDR2 FQNEAQ (reference sequence). The junction had 15 bases not matched to a gene; V was cut back by 5 bases and J by 4 bases. The CDR3 is 17 residues long. The CDR3 protein is CASSPISGPGTGYEQYF. CDR3 nucleotides: TGTGCCAGCAGCCCCATTAGCGGGCCCGGGACAGGGTACGAGCAGTACTTC.

V usage is TRBV14 and J usage is TRBJ2-2, with D possibly TRBD2 on 6 matching bases. Germline loops: CDR1 SGHDN, CDR2 FVKESK. The CDR3 covers 15 residues. Trimming left V 4 bases short and J 4 bases short, with 13 bases between. CDR3 protein: CASSLRGTSTGELFF. The DNA for the CDR3 is TGTGCCAGCAGCCTTAGAGGGACTTCCACCGGGGAGCTGTTTTTT. The whole variable domain, remainder taken from reference TRBV14 and TRBJ2-2, is EAGVTQFPSHSVIEKGQTVTLRCDPISGHDNLYWYRRVMGKEIKFLLHFVKESKQDESGMPNNRFLAERTGGTYSTLKVQPAELEDSGVYFCASSLRGTSTGELFFGEGSRLTVL.

This clone was counted a single time. This sequence joins TRBV7-2 and TRBJ1-2; TRBD1 agrees at 9 bases. The V segment lost 7 bases and the J segment 10 bases; nucleotides outside the gene matches: 13. Germline V gene data show CDR1 as SGHTA and CDR2 as FQGNSA. This CDR3 is built from 14 residues. CDR3 DNA sequence: TGTGCCAGCACCACCACGGGACAGGGACTTCACTACACCTTC. It translates to CASTTTGQGLHYTF.